Listed here are 24 T cell receptor beta chains from one sample, sequenced in a study of shared clonotypes between healthy human individuals. Using immunoSEQ multiplex PCR, the repertoire was profiled, and TCRdb retains in-frame clones only, with some absent. The sample holds more than 900,000 clones, around three quarters seen once. The specimen sequenced was memory CD4+ T cells from PBMCs. Subset specified: CD45RA-negative fraction. The receptors were sampled from a man younger than 30 in good health. Some clones in this sample may be carry-over from other donors' samples.

This chain connects TRBV19 to TRBJ2-5; possible D gene TRBD1, 6 bases. Germline CDR1 is LNHDA and CDR2 is SQIVND (reference sequence). Trimming stripped 6 bases from V and 0 bases from J, with 14 bases between. The length of the CDR3 is 15 residues. CDR3: CASRRDTLNQETQYF. CDR3 bases: TGTGCCAGTAGAAGGGACACGCTCAACCAAGAGACCCAGTACTTC. Variable domain in full (rest from reference TRBV19 and TRBJ2-5): DGGITQSPKYLFRKEGQNVTLSCEQNLNHDAMYWYRQDPGQGLRLIYYSQIVNDFQKGDIAEGYSVSREKKESFPLTVTSAQKNPTAFYLCASRRDTLNQETQYFGPGTRLLVL.

The J gene is TRBJ2-3, the V gene TRBV7-3; 7 nucleotides align to TRBD2. Germline lookup yields CDR1 SGHTA and CDR2 FQGTGA. This CDR3 has 14 amino acids. V dropped 5 bases and J dropped 3; count of bases not matched to a gene: 5. For the CDR3, the DNA is TGTGCCAGCAGCAAAGCGGGACCGACAGATACGCAGTATTTT. Translating it yields CASSKAGPTDTQYF.

The chain is built from TRBV6-5 and TRBJ2-6; no definite D call. The CDR3 extends over 15 amino acids. Germline V CDR1 and CDR2: MNHEY, SVGAGI. The V and J ends lost 7 bases and 0 bases respectively, with 10 bases between them. The CDR3 DNA is TGTGCCAGCACCAAAGTTAGCTCTGGGGCCAACGTCCTGACTTTC. The encoded protein is CASTKVSSGANVLTF.

The J gene is TRBJ1-4, the V gene TRBV5-1; weak D call: TRBD1 (6 bases). CDR1 and CDR2 from the germline V gene are SGHRS and YFSETQ. The V gene lost 4 bases and the J gene lost 4 bases, with 14 bases spanning the gap. This CDR3 is 15 amino acids long. The CDR3 sequence: CASSPPGQRNEKLFF. The CDR3 coding sequence is TGCGCCAGCAGCCCCCCAGGACAGCGTAATGAAAAACTGTTTTTT.

V and J are TRBV6-6 and TRBJ1-1, with a weak D call TRBD1 (6 bases). V lost 2 bases and J 8 bases, leaving 18 bases between the germline ends. This CDR3 spans 15 amino acids. CDR1 and CDR2 from the germline V gene are MNHNY and SVGAGI (reference sequence). CDR3 in amino acids: CASSYAGGGSWEAFF. Written as DNA, the CDR3 is TGTGCCAGCAGTTACGCGGGGGGCGGAAGTTGGGAAGCTTTCTTT.

This clone appeared once. This chain connects TRBV9 to TRBJ2-5, with D unclear. Germline CDR1 SGDLS, CDR2 YYNGEE. The CDR3 runs 13 residues. V lost 0 bases and J 4 bases, leaving 7 bases between the germline ends. CDR3 bases: TGTGCCAGCAGCGTAGGTCAGATAGAGACCCAGTACTTC. This sequence encodes CASSVGQIETQYF.

V is TRBV5-1 and J is TRBJ2-1; 7 bases line up with TRBD1. There are 14 residues in the CDR3. V was clipped by 6 bases and J by 5 bases; unmatched bases: 8. The germline V gene encodes CDR1 SGHRS and CDR2 YFSETQ. CDR3 coding DNA: TGCGCCAGCACCCCGACAGGGTCGGACAATGAGCAGTTCTTC. Protein: CASTPTGSDNEQFF. The whole variable domain, remainder taken from reference TRBV5-1 and TRBJ2-1, is KAGVTQTPRYLIKTRGQQVTLSCSPISGHRSVSWYQQTPGQGLQFLFEYFSETQRNKGNFPGRFSGRQFSNSRSEMNVSTLELGDSALYLCASTPTGSDNEQFFGPGTRLTVL.

The CDR3 nucleotides are TGCAGCTCATCGAGGACAGGGGGCACAGATACGCAGTATTTT. It encodes CSSSRTGGTDTQYF. The rearrangement links TRBV29-1 to TRBJ2-3, with 9 bases that match TRBD1. This CDR3 has 14 residues. The V gene's germline CDR1 is SQVTM and CDR2 ANQGSEA. Trimming removed 8 bases from V and 1 base from J; junction bases left unmatched: 7.

V and J are TRBV18 and TRBJ2-3; either TRBD1 or TRBD2 may supply D (5 bases each). There are 18 residues in the CDR3. Germline V gene sequence: CDR1 KGHSH, CDR2 LQKENI. The V end was cut by 2 bases, the J end by 3 bases, with 21 bases between. The CDR3 loop reads CASSPWDRTRPATDTQYF. CDR3 nucleotide sequence: TGTGCCAGCTCACCATGGGACCGAACAAGGCCCGCGACAGATACGCAGTATTTT. Supplemented by reference TRBV18 and TRBJ2-3, the full variable domain reads NAGVMQNPRHLVRRRGQEARLRCSPMKGHSHVYWYRQLPEEGLKFMVYLQKENIIDESGMPKERFSAEFPKEGPSILRIQQVVRGDSAAYFCASSPWDRTRPATDTQYFGPGTRLTVL.

The chain has TRBV14 and TRBJ2-5; D gene unclear. The CDR3 has 13 amino acids. Trimming pared 0 bases from V and 5 bases from J, leaving 7 bases between. Germline lookup yields CDR1 SGHDN and CDR2 FVKESK. The CDR3 DNA sequence: TGTGCCAGCAGCCAAGATCGACTGGAGACCCAGTACTTC. Its translation: CASSQDRLETQYF.

On this clone: The sample has other DNA sequences that encode this CDR3 too. In DNA form, the CDR3 reads TGTGCCAGCTCACCTGTGGCTAGCCAAGAGACCCAGTACTTC. Translation: CASSPVASQETQYF. The chain couples TRBV18 to TRBJ2-5; D gene unclear. Trimming pared 3 bases from V and 1 base from J, leaving 9 bases between. CDR1 is KGHSH and CDR2 is LQKENI in the germline V gene. The CDR3 sequence is 14 residues long. Using reference TRBV18 and TRBJ2-5 for the parts outside the CDR3, the full variable domain is NAGVMQNPRHLVRRRGQEARLRCSPMKGHSHVYWYRQLPEEGLKFMVYLQKENIIDESGMPKERFSAEFPKEGPSILRIQQVVRGDSAAYFCASSPVASQETQYFGPGTRLLVL.

This clone was seen a single time. The V gene is TRBV19, the J gene TRBJ1-1, with 9 bases aligning to TRBD1. Trimming at V came to 1 base and at J to 4 bases, leaving 4 bases not matched to a gene. CDR1 and CDR2 from the germline V gene are LNHDA and SQIVND (reference sequence). CDR3 length: 15 amino acids. Here the CDR3 reads CASSIGTGVATEAFF. CDR3 DNA sequence: TGTGCCAGTAGTATAGGGACAGGGGTGGCCACTGAAGCTTTCTTT.

This chain links TRBV9 with TRBJ1-4; unclear D gene. Germline V gene sequence: CDR1 SGDLS, CDR2 YYNGEE. Trimming took off 4 bases at V and 2 bases at J, with 9 bases between the two ends. The CDR3 extends over 14 amino acids. CDR3 DNA sequence: TGTGCCAGCAGCCCCCTAGGGACTAATGAAAAACTGTTTTTT. Residues: CASSPLGTNEKLFF.

CDR3 sequence: CASSLANEQYF. The CDR3 bases are TGTGCCAGCAGCTTAGCAAACGAGCAGTACTTC. The V call is TRBV7-9, the J call TRBJ2-7, with D unclear. CDR1 is SEHNR and CDR2 is FQNEAQ in the germline V gene (reference sequence). The CDR3 extends over 11 amino acids. V gave up 0 bases and J gave up 5 bases, with 2 bases separating them.

This sequence joins TRBV29-1 and TRBJ1-5; D possibly corresponds to TRBD1 (5 bases). Germline values: CDR1 SQVTM, CDR2 ANQGSEA. The V end was cut by 4 bases, the J end by 0 bases, with 10 bases between. The CDR3 is 14 residues long. In DNA, the CDR3 is TGCAGCGTTGCAGGGAGAAATAGCAATCAGCCCCAGCATTTT. It codes for CSVAGRNSNQPQHF.

The chain links TRBV30 to TRBJ1-5; tentatively, D is TRBD1 (5 bases). The length of the CDR3 is 15 residues. The germline V gene encodes CDR1 GTSNPN and CDR2 SVGIG (reference sequence). Trimming took off 0 bases at V and 4 bases at J, with 13 bases between the two ends. Here the CDR3 reads CAWSVRGGFNQPQHF. In nucleotides, the CDR3 is TGTGCCTGGAGTGTAAGGGGCGGGTTTAATCAGCCCCAGCATTTT.

The J gene is TRBJ2-1, the V gene TRBV5-8; D could derive from TRBD1 or TRBD2 (5 bases each). Germline V CDR1 and CDR2: SGHTS, YDEGEE. This CDR3 is 16 amino acids long. V was cut by 3 bases and J by 1 base, with 14 bases left in between. The CDR3 reads CASSWAGTVSYNEQFF. DNA for the CDR3: TGTGCCAGCAGCTGGGCCGGGACGGTATCCTACAATGAGCAGTTCTTC.

The chain employs TRBV2 and TRBJ2-5, with 7 bases identical to TRBD1. CDR1 and CDR2 (germline): SNHLY, FYNNEI. The CDR3 has 15 amino acids. J was trimmed by 3 bases and V by 8 bases; bases with no gene match: 12. The CDR3 loop is CASRNWGQPEETQYF. The DNA of the CDR3 is TGTGCCAGCCGAAATTGGGGACAGCCGGAAGAGACCCAGTACTTC. The whole variable domain, filled in from reference TRBV2 and TRBJ2-5, reads EPEVTQTPSHQVTQMGQEVILRCVPISNHLYFYWYRQILGQKVEFLVSFYNNEISEKSEIFDDQFSVERPDGSNFTLKIRSTKLEDSAMYFCASRNWGQPEETQYFGPGTRLLVL.

V and J are TRBV29-1 and TRBJ1-4, with 7 bases lining up with TRBD1. The V gene end was trimmed by 6 bases and the J gene end by 3 bases; junction bases not matched to a gene: 7. This CDR3 comprises 14 residues. Germline CDR1 SQVTM, CDR2 ANQGSEA. The chain's CDR3 is CSVGDREANEKLFF. The DNA for the CDR3 is TGCAGCGTGGGCGACAGGGAGGCTAATGAAAAACTGTTTTTT.

This clone was picked up a small number of times. The chain links TRBV12-1 to TRBJ2-7; the table assigns TRBD1, which was not confirmed against the DNA. TRBV12-1 is recorded as a pseudogene. The CDR3 has 15 amino acids. CDR3 DNA sequence: TGTGCCAGCAGCTTTGTGGGCAATAGCTCCTACGAGCAGTACTTC. It encodes CASSFVGNSSYEQYF.

The gene calls are TRBV7-3 and TRBJ2-1; tentatively, D is TRBD1 (6 bases). Looked up from germline, CDR1 is SGHTA and CDR2 is FQGTGA. This CDR3 contains 16 residues. V was pared by 5 bases and J by 0 bases, with 14 bases between. The DNA of the CDR3 is TGTGCCAGCAGCCCGGACAGACCTAGCTCCTACAATGAGCAGTTCTTC. Protein sequence: CASSPDRPSSYNEQFF.

The rearrangement links TRBV21-1 to TRBJ2-6. TRBV21-1 is a pseudogene segment. The CDR3 consists of 16 residues. The CDR3 region has the DNA TGTGCCAGCAGATGGGATTGGGGGAGTTGGGGCGGGGTCCTGACTTTC. Translated, it gives CASRWDWGSWGGVLTF.

The chain couples TRBV5-1 to TRBJ2-5; TRBD2 matches at 12 bases. Trimming removed 1 base from V and 5 bases from J; junction bases left unmatched: 3. The germline V gene encodes CDR1 SGHRS and CDR2 YFSETQ. The length of the CDR3 is 15 residues. For the CDR3, the DNA is TGCGCCAGCAGCTTGCCGACTAGCGGGAGCGAGACCCAGTACTTC. Protein product: CASSLPTSGSETQYF.

J is TRBJ1-1 and V is TRBV29-1; D not resolved. CDR1 and CDR2 (germline): SQVTM, ANQGSEA. V was clipped by 7 bases and J by 11 bases, with 14 bases between them. There are 10 residues in the CDR3. The CDR3 protein is CSAFSERAFF. CDR3 nucleotides: TGCAGCGCCTTTAGCGAACGGGCTTTCTTT.